Below, 17 T cell receptor beta chains from the same sample are listed, as sequenced in a study of immune cell composition in non-small cell lung cancer. Here immunoSEQ multiplex PCR was the method, and the copy in TCRdb shows in-frame clones only, minus some. The table includes approximately 13,000 clones, about 85% detected once. Sequences were obtained from lung tumor tissue. Receptor source: a human donor with non-small cell lung cancer.

The rearrangement links TRBV9 to TRBJ1-2; no clear D gene. This CDR3 comprises 13 residues. CDR1 is SGDLS and CDR2 is YYNGEE in the germline V gene. Trimming took off 0 bases at V and 2 bases at J, with 5 bases between the two ends. In DNA, the CDR3 is TGTGCCAGCAGCGTAGAACTAAACTATGGCTACACCTTC. It is translated as CASSVELNYGYTF.

Worth noting for this clone: This sample includes further DNA sequences coding for the same CDR3. J is TRBJ2-7 and V is TRBV7-2; 11 bases are a match to TRBD2. The CDR3 contains 13 residues. V shed 3 bases and J 6 bases; nucleotides not matched to a gene: 1. Germline assignment: CDR1 SGHTA and CDR2 FQGNSA. CDR3 amino acids: CASSFTSGGEQYF. The CDR3 DNA reads as TGTGCCAGCAGCTTTACTAGCGGGGGCGAGCAGTACTTC.

The V and J genes are TRBV9 and TRBJ2-2, with D possibly matching TRBD1 (6 bases). The CDR3 runs 15 residues. Germline assignment: CDR1 SGDLS and CDR2 YYNGEE. V shed 0 bases and J shed 6 bases, with 12 bases lying between them. The CDR3 protein is CASSVDWTVPGELFF. The CDR3 DNA follows: TGTGCCAGCAGCGTAGACTGGACAGTCCCCGGGGAGCTGTTTTTT.

This clone was counted a single time. The CDR3 region is CASSTAGTSSYEQYF. CDR3 bases: TGTGCCAGCAGCACCGCCGGGACTAGCTCCTACGAGCAGTACTTC. The V and J genes are TRBV7-9 and TRBJ2-7; 8 bases align to TRBD2. After removal of 5 bases from V and 0 bases from J, the junction contained 6 bases not matched to a gene. The CDR3 has 15 residues. Germline values: CDR1 SEHNR, CDR2 FQNEAQ (reference sequence).

The J gene is TRBJ1-5, the V gene TRBV7-9; 8 nucleotides line up with TRBD1. V dropped 4 bases and J dropped 5; count of bases not matched to a gene: 13. The CDR3 loop spans 17 amino acids. The germline gives CDR1 SEHNR, CDR2 FQNEAQ (reference sequence). CDR3 coding DNA: TGTGCCAGCAGCTCCAGTAGAAGGACAGGGTGGGATCAGCCCCAGCATTTT. Amino acids: CASSSSRRTGWDQPQHF.

V usage is TRBV9 and J usage is TRBJ2-3; no clear D gene. This CDR3 is 15 amino acids long. Trimming took off 3 bases at V and 2 bases at J, with 13 bases between the two ends. Germline V gene data show CDR1 as SGDLS and CDR2 as YYNGEE. CDR3 region: CASSGLAYSTDTQYF. In DNA, the CDR3 is TGTGCCAGCAGCGGGCTGGCCTATTCCACAGATACGCAGTATTTT.

The chain links TRBV7-2 to TRBJ2-3; no clear D gene. The CDR3 spans 14 residues. The germline V and J ends were trimmed by 1 base and 0 bases, with 5 bases remaining between them. Germline CDR1 is SGHTA and CDR2 is FQGNSA. CDR3 DNA: TGTGCCAGCAGCTTAGGCCGTAGCACAGATACGCAGTATTTT. Translated, it gives CASSLGRSTDTQYF.

The CDR3 nucleotides are TGTGCCAGCAGGCCGGGACTAGCGGGCCAAGAGACCCAGTACTTC. Its protein product is CASRPGLAGQETQYF. This chain links TRBV7-9 with TRBJ2-5; 12 nucleotides align to TRBD2. This CDR3 contains 15 residues. After removal of 6 bases from V and 1 base from J, the junction contained 3 bases not matched to a gene. CDR1 and CDR2 (germline): SEHNR, FQNEAQ (reference sequence). The full variable domain, in which reference TRBV7-9 and TRBJ2-5 provide the parts outside the CDR3, is DTGVSQNPRHKITKRGQNVTFRCDPISEHNRLYWYRQTLGQGPEFLTYFQNEAQLEKSRLLSDRFSAERPKGSFSTLEIQRTEQGDSAMYLCASRPGLAGQETQYFGPGTRLLVL.

The chain couples TRBV7-2 to TRBJ2-5, with 7 bases fitting TRBD2. V lost 2 bases, J lost 1 base, and 1 base stayed unmatched. The CDR3 sequence is 14 residues long. Germline V gene sequence: CDR1 SGHTA, CDR2 FQGNSA. The CDR3: CASSLLAAQETQYF. The CDR3, as DNA: TGTGCCAGCAGCTTACTAGCGGCCCAAGAGACCCAGTACTTC.

The chain employs TRBV5-4 and TRBJ2-2, with D tentatively TRBD1 (5 bases). The CDR3 contains 15 residues. The V and J ends lost 5 bases and 1 base respectively, with 12 bases between them. Germline V lookup: CDR1 SGHNT, CDR2 YYREEE (reference sequence). CDR3 bases: TGTGCCAGCAGATTATGGGGCGGGAACACCGGGGAGCTGTTTTTT. Protein sequence: CASRLWGGNTGELFF.

The V gene is TRBV7-7, the J gene TRBJ2-1; the D gene is possibly TRBD2 (6 bases). Germline V gene sequence: CDR1 SSHAT, CDR2 FNYEAQ (reference sequence). CDR3 length: 13 amino acids. CDR3 region: CASGPQGYNEQFF. The CDR3 DNA follows: TGTGCTAGCGGTCCCCAGGGCTACAATGAGCAGTTCTTC.

The V gene is TRBV19, the J gene TRBJ2-1; TRBD2 matches at 9 bases. CDR1 is LNHDA, CDR2 SQIVND, per germline (reference sequence). The J segment lost 8 bases and the V segment lost 1 base, leaving 0 bases of the junction unmatched. The CDR3 extends over 13 amino acids. The CDR3 protein is CASSIGGRDEQFF. In DNA form, the CDR3 reads TGTGCCAGTAGTATAGGCGGGAGGGATGAGCAGTTCTTC.

The V gene is TRBV6-5, the J gene TRBJ1-2; no clear D. The CDR3 extends over 15 amino acids. The V end was cut by 6 bases, the J end by 3 bases, with 17 bases between. CDR1 is MNHEY, CDR2 SVGAGI, per germline. The CDR3 DNA follows: TGTGCCAGCAGAAGCTTTTCTGGGGTCGACTATGGCTACACCTTC. As protein: CASRSFSGVDYGYTF.

The chain uses TRBV2 and TRBJ2-1; 9 nucleotides match TRBD2. CDR1 and CDR2 (germline): SNHLY, FYNNEI. This CDR3 contains 16 residues. Trimming removed 7 bases from V and 0 bases from J; junction bases left unmatched: 7. The CDR3 DNA is TGTGCCAGCACAGGTGGTAGCGGGAGCTCCTACAATGAGCAGTTCTTC. Translated: CASTGGSGSSYNEQFF.

J is TRBJ2-7 and V is TRBV7-9; D is possibly TRBD2 (5 bases). CDR3 length: 15 residues. V dropped 7 bases and J dropped 6 bases, with 22 bases sitting between them. CDR1 is SEHNR and CDR2 is FQNEAQ in the germline V gene (reference sequence). The chain's CDR3 is CASITGDILGSEQYF. As DNA, the CDR3 is TGTGCCAGCATCACCGGGGATATCCTTGGGTCCGAGCAGTACTTC.

This clone was detected a few times. A far larger clone is a single base away, which makes a read error likely. Other nucleotide sequences in the sample specify the same CDR3. This chain joins TRBV7-3 and TRBJ2-7; 10 bases fit TRBD2. With V trimmed by 5 bases and J by 2 bases, 3 bases remained unmatched. The germline V gene has CDR1 SGHTA and CDR2 FQGTGA. The CDR3 is 14 amino acids. CDR3 protein: CASSEGLAAYEQYF. Written as DNA, the CDR3 is TGTGCCAGCAGCGAAGGACTAGCGGCCTACGAGCAGTACTTC.

V usage is TRBV5-4 and J usage is TRBJ1-2, with D maybe TRBD1 (5 bases). V lost 0 bases, J lost 6 bases, and 9 bases lay in between. Looked up from germline, CDR1 is SGHNT and CDR2 is YYREEE (reference sequence). This CDR3 has 13 amino acids. CDR3 sequence reads: CASSLESGNGYTF. DNA for the CDR3: TGTGCCAGCAGCTTGGAGTCAGGGAATGGCTACACCTTC.